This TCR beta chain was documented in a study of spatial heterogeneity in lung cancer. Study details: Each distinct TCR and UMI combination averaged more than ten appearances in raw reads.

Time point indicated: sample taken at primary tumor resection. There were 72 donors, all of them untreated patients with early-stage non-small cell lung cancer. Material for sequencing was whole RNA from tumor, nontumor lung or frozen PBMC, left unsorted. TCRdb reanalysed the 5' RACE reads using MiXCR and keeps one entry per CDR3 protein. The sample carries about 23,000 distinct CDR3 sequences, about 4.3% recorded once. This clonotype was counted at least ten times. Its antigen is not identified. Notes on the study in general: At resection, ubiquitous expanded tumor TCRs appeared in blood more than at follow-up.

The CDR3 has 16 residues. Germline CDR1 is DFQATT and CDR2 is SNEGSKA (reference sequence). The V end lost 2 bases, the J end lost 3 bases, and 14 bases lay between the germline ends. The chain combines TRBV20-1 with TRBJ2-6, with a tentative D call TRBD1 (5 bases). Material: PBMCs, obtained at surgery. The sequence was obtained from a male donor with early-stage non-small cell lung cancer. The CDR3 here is CSARNTGTRGANVLTF. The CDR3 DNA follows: TGCAGTGCTAGAAACACAGGAACCCGTGGGGCCAACGTCCTGACTTTC.